A single sample gave rise to the 8 T cell receptor beta chains below, sequenced in a study of PD-L1 blockade in urothelial cancer. Time point specified: peripheral blood 6 weeks after treatment start. The repertoire was sequenced with immunoSEQ multiplex PCR; TCRdb's copy has only in-frame clones and lacks some. The table lists 45,000 to 50,000 clones, approximately 80% of them singletons, with approximately 8.3% in the top ten. The starting material was PBMCs, obtained around atezolizumab (anti-PD-L1) treatment. These receptor sequences come from a man between 65 and 80 years old with urothelial cancer.

In this sample, this clone turned up once. V and J are TRBV29-1 and TRBJ2-3; 8 nucleotides align to TRBD2. Looked up from germline, CDR1 is SQVTM and CDR2 is ANQGSEA. The V segment lost 4 bases and the J segment 2 bases; nucleotides outside the gene matches: 2. The CDR3 covers 13 residues. The CDR3 sequence: CSVGRGATDTQYF. In DNA form, the CDR3 reads TGCAGCGTTGGGCGGGGGGCCACAGATACGCAGTATTTT.

This chain connects TRBV28 to TRBJ2-7, with D hard to call. CDR3 size: 13 residues. Germline CDR1 is MDHEN and CDR2 is SYDVKM. Trimming took off 5 bases at V and 12 bases at J, with 20 bases between the two ends. The CDR3 DNA is TGTGCCAGCAGTCCCCCCTCGCAGGCCATCTTGTACTTC. It specifies CASSPPSQAILYF.

The gene calls are TRBV7-9 and TRBJ2-7; D might be TRBD2 (5 bases). Trimming left V 5 bases short and J 3 bases short, with 8 bases between. The CDR3 runs 12 residues. Germline V CDR1 and CDR2: SEHNR, FQNEAQ (reference sequence). CDR3 loop: CASSHGVYEQYF. The CDR3 nucleotides read TGTGCCAGCAGCCACGGGGTCTACGAGCAGTACTTC. Full variable domain (remainder filled in from reference TRBV7-9 and TRBJ2-7): DTGVSQNPRHKITKRGQNVTFRCDPISEHNRLYWYRQTLGQGPEFLTYFQNEAQLEKSRLLSDRFSAERPKGSFSTLEIQRTEQGDSAMYLCASSHGVYEQYFGPGTRLTVT.

J is TRBJ1-1 and V is TRBV20-1; unclear D gene. Germline loops: CDR1 DFQATT, CDR2 SNEGSKA (reference sequence). The ends were cut back, 2 bases at V and 3 bases at J, with 4 bases in the middle. This CDR3 is 11 amino acids long. In DNA form, the CDR3 reads TGCAGTGCTAGACCTTACACTGAAGCTTTCTTT. Translating it yields CSARPYTEAFF.

The V gene is TRBV6-1, the J gene TRBJ2-7, with 8 bases identical to TRBD2. The CDR3 has 14 residues. V lost 9 bases, J lost 7 bases, and 14 bases stayed unmatched. Germline assignment: CDR1 MNHNS and CDR2 SASEGT. The CDR3 DNA follows: TGTGCCAGTATATTGATAGCGGGGACTGGGGAGCAGTACTTC. Translating it yields CASILIAGTGEQYF.

The rearrangement uses TRBV6-1 and TRBJ1-5; D is unresolved. Trimming took 1 base from V and 0 from J, leaving 16 bases between them. CDR1 MNHNS and CDR2 SASEGT come from the germline V gene. The length of the CDR3 is 18 residues. The DNA of the CDR3 is TGTGCCAGCAGTGAAGACGTGCGGGAGGCTCCTAGCAATCAGCCCCAGCATTTT. It specifies CASSEDVREAPSNQPQHF.

This sequence joins TRBV30 and TRBJ2-1; 10 nucleotides match TRBD2. Per germline, CDR1 GTSNPN and CDR2 SVGIG (reference sequence). The CDR3 has 18 residues. V lost 0 bases and J lost 5; bases outside the gene matches: 13. The CDR3 is CAWSVRSRASGRNNEQFF. The CDR3 nucleotides are TGTGCCTGGAGTGTACGGAGCAGGGCTAGCGGGAGAAACAATGAGCAGTTCTTC. The variable domain in full, with the rest retrieved from reference TRBV30 and TRBJ2-1, is SQTIHQWPATLVQPVGSPLSLECTVEGTSNPNLYWYRQAAGRGLQLLFYSVGIGQISSEVPQNLSASRPQDRQFILSSKKLLLSDSGFYLCAWSVRSRASGRNNEQFFGPGTRLTVL.

V usage is TRBV10-3 and J usage is TRBJ1-1, with D maybe TRBD1 (6 bases). The CDR3 has 12 amino acids. V was pared by 10 bases and J by 3 bases, with 12 bases between. Per germline, CDR1 ENHRY and CDR2 SYGVKD. The CDR3, as DNA: TGTGCCACCGGGGCAGGGGACACTGAAGCTTTCTTT. It codes for CATGAGDTEAFF.